The 10 T cell receptor beta chains below come from one sample, sequenced in a study of cytomegalovirus exposure and HLA in healthy donors listed by TCRdb under 2017. The receptor library was made with the immunoSEQ multiplex PCR assay. For the multiplex PCR, a mixture combining 60 forward primers for TCR Vbeta segments and 13 reverse primers for TCR Jbeta segments was used. Held by TCRdb, this immuneACCESS table contains in-frame sequences only and omits some clones. Under half of the omission traces to an unresolved V gene where checked; the cause of the rest is unknown. The table for this sample lists about 93,000 clones; 80% of them were counted only once. The ten largest make up about 6.8% of the sample. Sample: PBMCs. The receptors shown here come from a young man in good health and CMV-seronegative.

J is TRBJ1-2 and V is TRBV28; possible D gene TRBD1, 6 bases. Germline CDR1 is MDHEN and CDR2 is SYDVKM. V was shortened by 7 bases and J by 4 bases, with 16 bases between the two germline ends. The CDR3 length is 14 residues. CDR3 protein: CASTRRGGAYGYTF. The CDR3 coding sequence is TGTGCCAGCACCCGGAGGGGGGGGGCCTATGGCTACACCTTC.

This chain connects TRBV6-5 to TRBJ1-1; 7 nucleotides agree with TRBD1. The CDR3 extends over 15 amino acids. Germline loops: CDR1 MNHEY, CDR2 SVGAGI. With V trimmed by 1 base and J by 8 bases, 10 bases remained unmatched. The CDR3 here is CASSYYPDRVGEAFF. The DNA for the CDR3 is TGTGCCAGCAGTTACTACCCCGACAGGGTAGGGGAAGCTTTCTTT.

This rearrangement joins TRBV19 to TRBJ2-3; a possible D gene is TRBD2 (5 bases). The V end lost 5 bases, the J end lost 9 bases, and 12 bases lay between the germline ends. The CDR3 consists of 12 residues. Per germline, CDR1 LNHDA and CDR2 SQIVND (reference sequence). CDR3 loop: CASSPEGWTQYF. DNA of the CDR3: TGTGCCAGTAGTCCTGAGGGATGGACGCAGTATTTT. The full variable domain, with the rest looked up from reference TRBV19 and TRBJ2-3, is DGGITQSPKYLFRKEGQNVTLSCEQNLNHDAMYWYRQDPGQGLRLIYYSQIVNDFQKGDIAEGYSVSREKKESFPLTVTSAQKNPTAFYLCASSPEGWTQYFGPGTRLTVL.

V and J are TRBV18 and TRBJ1-5, with 7 bases identical to TRBD1. Germline V gene data show CDR1 as KGHSH and CDR2 as LQKENI. The CDR3 sequence is 16 residues long. Trimming took 3 bases from V and 6 from J; bases not matched to a gene: 11. CDR3 region: CASSPTLTGVGQPQHF. The CDR3 DNA is TGTGCCAGCTCACCGACACTTACAGGGGTCGGTCAGCCCCAGCATTTT.

The chain employs TRBV7-2 and TRBJ1-2, with a weak D call TRBD1 (6 bases). Trimming pared 2 bases from V and 4 bases from J, leaving 11 bases between. CDR3 length: 14 residues. The germline V gene has CDR1 SGHTA and CDR2 FQGNSA. The CDR3 loop reads CASSLSQGIYGYTF. The CDR3 bases are TGTGCCAGCAGCTTAAGCCAGGGGATCTATGGCTACACCTTC.

The chain carries TRBV6-1 and TRBJ2-5, with unresolved D. Germline CDR1 is MNHNS and CDR2 is SASEGT. V was clipped by 4 bases and J by 0 bases, with 9 bases between them. CDR3 length: 14 residues. The CDR3 DNA is TGTGCCAGCAGTGTTTCCGGTTACCAAGAGACCCAGTACTTC. Translation: CASSVSGYQETQYF.

This chain connects TRBV19 to TRBJ2-5; 9 bases line up with TRBD1. This CDR3 contains 15 residues. Germline assignment: CDR1 LNHDA and CDR2 SQIVND (reference sequence). The V and J ends lost 3 bases and 6 bases, in that order; junction bases with no gene match: 8. Here the CDR3 DNA reads TGTGCCAGTAGTATGGTCAAGGGACAGGGCCAGACCCAGTACTTC. Translation: CASSMVKGQGQTQYF.

This clone was observed a few times. The rearrangement links TRBV5-4 to TRBJ2-3; D remains unclear. The CDR3 is 13 residues long. CDR1 and CDR2 (germline): SGHNT, YYREEE (reference sequence). V lost 8 bases, J lost 2 bases, and 12 bases lay in between. CDR3 amino acids: CARSQLPTDTQYF. CDR3 nucleotide sequence: TGTGCCAGGTCGCAGTTACCCACAGATACGCAGTATTTT. The full variable domain, with the rest looked up from reference TRBV5-4 and TRBJ2-3, is ETGVTQSPTHLIKTRGQQVTLRCSSQSGHNTVSWYQQALGQGPQFIFQYYREEENGRGNFPPRFSGLQFPNYSSELNVNALELDDSALYLCARSQLPTDTQYFGPGTRLTVL.

This clone was observed a single time. The CDR3 DNA is TGTGCCAGCAGCCTGCCGGGACTAATAGGTGGTGAGCAGTTCTTC. This translates into CASSLPGLIGGEQFF. The chain employs TRBV14 and TRBJ2-1; 7 positions match TRBD2. V was clipped by 4 bases and J by 9 bases; unmatched bases: 12. This CDR3 is 15 amino acids long. Germline loops: CDR1 SGHDN, CDR2 FVKESK. Together with reference TRBV14 and TRBJ2-1, the CDR3 gives the full variable domain: EAGVTQFPSHSVIEKGQTVTLRCDPISGHDNLYWYRRVMGKEIKFLLHFVKESKQDESGMPNNRFLAERTGGTYSTLKVQPAELEDSGVYFCASSLPGLIGGEQFFGPGTRLTVL.

The V and J genes are TRBV28 and TRBJ1-1, with D unclear. Germline V gives CDR1 MDHEN, CDR2 SYDVKM. The CDR3 spans 15 residues. V lost 2 bases to trimming and J lost 0 bases, with 10 bases between them. CDR3 residues: CASSLPGQLNTEAFF. CDR3 bases: TGTGCCAGCAGTTTACCTGGGCAGCTGAACACTGAAGCTTTCTTT.